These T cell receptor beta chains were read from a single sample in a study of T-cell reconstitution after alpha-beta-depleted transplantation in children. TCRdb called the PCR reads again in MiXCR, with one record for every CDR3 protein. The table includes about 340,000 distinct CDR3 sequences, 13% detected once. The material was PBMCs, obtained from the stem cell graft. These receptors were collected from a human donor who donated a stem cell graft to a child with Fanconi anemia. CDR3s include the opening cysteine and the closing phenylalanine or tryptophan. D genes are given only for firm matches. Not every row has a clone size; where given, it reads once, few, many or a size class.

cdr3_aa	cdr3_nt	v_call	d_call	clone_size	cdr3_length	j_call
CAWDRGYGYTF	TGTGCCTGGGACAGAGGCTATGGCTACACCTTC	TRBV30	.	.	11	TRBJ1-2
CASPDRPTRETQYF	TGTGCCAGTCCCGACAGACCAACGAGGGAGACCCAGTACTTC	TRBV5-8	.	.	14	TRBJ2-5
CASSEGTGIQPQHF	TGTGCCAGCAGTGAAGGGACAGGGATTCAGCCCCAGCATTTT	TRBV6-1	TRBD1	many	14	TRBJ1-5
CASSSMTGRANTEAFF	TGTGCCAGCAGTTCGATGACAGGGCGTGCGAACACTGAAGCTTTCTTT	TRBV7-8	TRBD1	once	16	TRBJ1-1
CSVTHRALRTDTQYF	TGCAGCGTTACCCACAGGGCCCTCCGCACAGATACGCAGTATTTT	TRBV29-1	.	.	15	TRBJ2-3
CASSYFDRGTVNAFF	TGTGCCAGCAGTTACTTTGACAGGGGCACTGTGAATGCTTTCTTT	TRBV28	TRBD1	once	15	TRBJ1-1
CASSFPDTQETQYF	TGCGCCAGCAGCTTTCCCGACACACAAGAGACCCAGTACTTC	TRBV5-1	.	few	14	TRBJ2-5
CASSLAPGGTRTEAFF	TGTGCCAGCAGTTTAGCGCCCGGGGGGACGAGGACTGAAGCTTTCTTT	TRBV12-3/TRBV12-4	.	.	16	TRBJ1-1
CASSQDLGPDTQYF	TGCGCCAGCAGCCAAGATCTGGGTCCAGATACGCAGTATTTT	TRBV4-3	.	many	14	TRBJ2-3
CASSPLESLNTEAFF	TGTGCCAGCAGCCCACTGGAGAGCTTGAACACTGAAGCTTTCTTT	TRBV14	.	.	15	TRBJ1-1
CSARLRRGDEGEQFF	TGCAGTGCTAGGTTGAGGCGGGGGGACGAGGGTGAGCAGTTCTTC	TRBV20-1	TRBD2	few	15	TRBJ2-1
CASSYRTSGVTGELFF	TGTGCCAGCAGTTACAGGACTAGCGGGGTGACCGGGGAGCTGTTTTTT	TRBV7-8	TRBD2	.	16	TRBJ2-2
CASSQHVGAVNTEAFF	TGCGCCAGCAGCCAGCATGTGGGGGCCGTGAACACTGAAGCTTTCTTT	TRBV4-3	.	few	16	TRBJ1-1
CASRGFLGDEKLFF	TGCGCCAGCCGGGGGTTTCTTGGCGATGAAAAACTGTTTTTT	TRBV4-3	.	once	14	TRBJ1-4
CATGDPGGKPYEQYF	TGTGCCACCGGGGACCCAGGGGGAAAACCCTACGAGCAGTACTTC	TRBV10-3	TRBD1	.	15	TRBJ2-7
CASSPGGKDQPQHF	TGTGCCAGCTCACCAGGGGGGAAGGATCAGCCCCAGCATTTT	TRBV18	.	once	14	TRBJ1-5
CSVYLRNTEAFF	TGCAGCGTGTACCTTCGGAACACTGAAGCTTTCTTT	TRBV29-1	.	.	12	TRBJ1-1
CASSLQQGAGNEQFF	TGCGCCAGCAGCCTGCAACAGGGGGCCGGGAATGAGCAGTTCTTC	TRBV4-3	TRBD1	many	15	TRBJ2-1
CAWSWYGTEAFF	TGTGCCTGGAGTTGGTACGGCACTGAAGCTTTCTTT	TRBV30	.	.	12	TRBJ1-1
CASSLPTYNEQFF	TGTGCCAGCAGCTTACCAACCTACAATGAGCAGTTCTTC	TRBV11-2	.	.	13	TRBJ2-1
CASSYARTRGVSLHF	TGTGCCAGCAGTTACGCCCGGACACGGGGTGTATCCCTCCACTTT	TRBV6-5	.	few	15	TRBJ1-6
CSARGGFFTDTQYF	TGCAGTGCTAGGGGTGGCTTTTTCACAGATACGCAGTATTTT	TRBV20-1	.	many	14	TRBJ2-3
CASSEIWVGRTGELFF	TGTGCCAGCAGTGAAATATGGGTAGGGAGGACCGGGGAGCTGTTTTTT	TRBV25-1	.	.	16	TRBJ2-2
CASSAEELAYEQYF	TGTGCCAGCAGTGCCGAGGAATTGGCCTACGAGCAGTACTTC	TRBV6-1	.	.	14	TRBJ2-7
CASSPKRTGPNTGELFF	TGTGCCAGCAGCCCGAAGCGAACGGGTCCAAACACCGGGGAGCTGTTTTTT	TRBV3-1	.	.	17	TRBJ2-2
CAISESGRDTQYF	TGTGCCATCAGTGAGTCGGGGAGGGATACGCAGTATTTT	TRBV10-3	.	few	13	TRBJ2-3
CASREGADEAFF	TGTGCCAGCAGGGAGGGGGCTGATGAAGCTTTCTTT	TRBV5-4	TRBD1	once	12	TRBJ1-1
CASSWEGHHTQYF	TGTGCCAGCAGTTGGGAGGGCCATCATACGCAGTATTTT	TRBV6-5	TRBD2	many	13	TRBJ2-3
CASSPLGADTEAFF	TGTGCCAGCTCACCACTGGGGGCGGACACTGAAGCTTTCTTT	TRBV18	.	few	14	TRBJ1-1
CASSQDRSGIEQYF	TGCGCCAGCAGCCAAGATAGGTCTGGAATTGAGCAGTACTTC	TRBV4-3	.	.	14	TRBJ2-7
CASSGGRGQETQYF	TGTGCCAGCAGCGGGGGCAGGGGGCAAGAGACCCAGTACTTC	TRBV9	TRBD1	few	14	TRBJ2-5
CASSLSRSPLHF	TGTGCCAGCAGTTTGTCACGTTCACCCCTCCACTTT	TRBV7-2	.	.	12	TRBJ1-6
CASDPRGKETQYF	TGTGCCAGTGACCCCAGGGGAAAAGAGACCCAGTACTTC	TRBV7-9	.	.	13	TRBJ2-5
CASSLNSLDREYF	TGTGCCAGCAGCTTAAATTCGCTGGACAGAGAGTACTTC	TRBV7-9	.	.	13	TRBJ2-4
CASSVDPSGTGVRNEQFF	TGTGCCAGCAGCGTCGACCCTTCCGGGACAGGGGTCCGCAATGAGCAGTTCTTC	TRBV9	TRBD1	many	18	TRBJ2-1
CASASIEDTQYF	TGTGCCAGCGCTTCAATCGAAGATACGCAGTATTTT	TRBV7-9	.	few	12	TRBJ2-3
CASSQVLFGTGGNTEAFF	TGCGCCAGCAGCCAAGTACTTTTCGGGACAGGGGGGAACACTGAAGCTTTCTTT	TRBV4-3	TRBD1	.	18	TRBJ1-1
CASSSPGLGPDEKLFF	TGTGCCAGCAGCTCGCCTGGATTAGGGCCCGATGAAAAACTGTTTTTT	TRBV7-2	.	few	16	TRBJ1-4
CSSSEAGAGEQFF	TGCAGCTCCTCAGAAGCGGGGGCGGGGGAGCAGTTCTTC	TRBV29-1	TRBD2	few	13	TRBJ2-1
CASSSLAGGFSTDTQYF	TGCGCCAGCAGCTCCCTAGCGGGGGGCTTTAGCACAGATACGCAGTATTTT	TRBV5-1	TRBD2	many	17	TRBJ2-3
CASSSEQGTVQPQHF	TGTGCCAGCAGCTCCGAGCAGGGTACGGTTCAGCCCCAGCATTTT	TRBV7-8	.	few	15	TRBJ1-5
CASSLRSGGTGANVLTF	TGTGCCAGCAGCTTGAGGTCAGGGGGCACTGGGGCCAACGTCCTGACTTTC	TRBV5-8	TRBD1	many	17	TRBJ2-6
CASRGTGEYEQYF	TGTGCCAGCAGAGGTACAGGGGAATACGAGCAGTACTTC	TRBV27	TRBD1	.	13	TRBJ2-7
CAATRRVNTGELFF	TGTGCCGCAACTCGCAGGGTAAACACCGGGGAGCTGTTTTTT	TRBV6-2/TRBV6-3	.	.	14	TRBJ2-2
CASSSYDEQYF	TGTGCCAGCAGCTCCTATGACGAGCAGTACTTC	TRBV7-9	.	few	11	TRBJ2-7